The 30 T cell receptor beta chains in this list originate from one sample, sequenced in a study of read filtering for tumor transcriptome and immune sequencing. From roughly 0.4 ug of RNA, a library with molecular barcoded alpha/delta and beta/gamma adaptors was made. MiXCR, run by TCRdb on the reads, gives a single entry per CDR3 protein. The sample contains about 46,000 distinct CDR3 sequences, around 21% of which appear only once. Material for sequencing was a population of CD138-negative cells sorted from bone marrow. Receptor source: a donor aged 40 or over with multiple myeloma.

This clonotype ranks as medium-sized (0.01 to 0.1%). The chain employs TRBV28 and TRBJ2-1; TRBD2 aligns across 9 bases. V shed 6 bases, J shed 2 bases, and the junction held 8 bases outside the gene matches. CDR3 size: 16 residues. Germline-derived CDR1 and CDR2 are MDHEN and SYDVKM. The CDR3 region is CASSSLAGAAYNEQFF. The CDR3 DNA reads as TGTGCCAGCAGCTCCTTAGCGGGGGCCGCCTACAATGAGCAGTTCTTC.

The sample holds a few counts of this clonotype. V is TRBV19 and J is TRBJ2-1; TRBD2 aligns across 8 bases. CDR3 size: 16 residues. V trimming: 9 bases; J trimming: 0 bases; junction bases outside the gene matches: 10. Germline CDR1 reads LNHDA; CDR2 reads SQIVND (reference sequence). The CDR3 DNA sequence: TGTGCCAGCCGCCCCAGCGGGAGAACCTCCTACAATGAGCAGTTCTTC. Protein product: CASRPSGRTSYNEQFF.

This clonotype was detected many times. V usage is TRBV5-1 and J usage is TRBJ1-1, with a possible D match to TRBD1 (6 bases). The CDR3 has 14 residues. CDR1 is SGHRS, CDR2 YFSETQ, per germline. Deletions cut 3 bases from V and 1 base from J, with 10 bases between. The CDR3 sequence is CASSSQTGNTEAFF. The CDR3 DNA sequence: TGCGCCAGCAGCTCCCAGACAGGGAACACTGAAGCTTTCTTT.

This clonotype was found many times. This chain uses TRBV25-1 with TRBJ2-5, with D uncertain. Germline assignment: CDR1 MGHDK and CDR2 SYGVNS. The V end lost 2 bases, the J end lost 4 bases, and 2 bases lay between the germline ends. This CDR3 has 11 amino acids. The DNA of the CDR3 is TGTGCCAGCAGTGAAGCAGAGACCCAGTACTTC. This codes for CASSEAETQYF.

About this clonotype: One end of the junction is discordant with germline, which a read error may explain. This sequence joins TRBV29-1 and TRBJ1-1; TRBD1 might be the D (5 bases). From germline, CDR1 is SQVTM and CDR2 ANQGSEA. The CDR3 sequence is 14 residues long. CDR3 DNA sequence: TGCAGCGTTGGAGATTGGGGCGCGAGGACTGAAGCTTTTTTT. It specifies CSVGDWGARTEAFF.

This clonotype was counted at least ten times. The chain joins TRBV2 to TRBJ1-4, with D perhaps TRBD1 (6 bases). This CDR3 region has 14 residues. From germline, CDR1 is SNHLY and CDR2 FYNNEI. Trimming left V 6 bases short and J 7 bases short, with 15 bases between. The DNA for the CDR3 is TGTGCCAGCAGCGACAGGTCCGGCAGTGAAAAACTGTTTTTT. It codes for CASSDRSGSEKLFF.

About this clonotype itself: Since a much larger clone is just one base distant, this may be a read error. The V call is TRBV19, the J call TRBJ2-3, with 9 bases fitting TRBD2. The CDR3 covers 14 residues. After removal of 6 bases from V and 6 bases from J, the junction contained 7 bases not matched to a gene. From germline, CDR1 is LNHDA and CDR2 SQIVND (reference sequence). The DNA for the CDR3 is TGTGCCAGTAGCCCCACTAGCGGGTCGGATACGCAGTATTTT. Translating gives CASSPTSGSDTQYF.

There are many counts of this clonotype. The chain combines TRBV7-9 with TRBJ2-7; the D gene is possibly TRBD1 (5 bases). This CDR3 spans 18 amino acids. The germline V gene encodes CDR1 SEHNR and CDR2 FQNEAQ (reference sequence). V gave up 1 base and J gave up 4 bases, with 23 bases separating them. As DNA, the CDR3 is TGTGCCAGCAGCTTAGAAGGAACACCGGTGGGGCTAAAGTACGAGCAGTACTTC. This translates into CASSLEGTPVGLKYEQYF.

This clonotype appeared many times. The rearrangement links TRBV2 to TRBJ1-1; 7 positions agree with TRBD1. This CDR3 is 16 amino acids long. With 0 bases clipped from V and 0 bases from J, the junction kept 4 bases outside the gene matches. In germline, CDR1 is SNHLY, CDR2 FYNNEI. CDR3 loop: CASSEAGQRLNTEAFF. Written as DNA, the CDR3 is TGTGCCAGCAGTGAAGCGGGACAGAGACTGAACACTGAAGCTTTCTTT.

This clonotype was counted many times. The chain couples TRBV7-9 to TRBJ2-1; 11 bases agree with TRBD2. The germline gives CDR1 SEHNR, CDR2 FQNEAQ (reference sequence). The CDR3 spans 16 residues. J gave up 1 base and V 5 bases, and 4 bases lay outside the gene matches. CDR3 in DNA: TGTGCCAGCAGCCCGACTAGCGGGGTTTCCTACAATGAGCAGTTCTTC. Protein product: CASSPTSGVSYNEQFF.

This clonotype showed up many times. The chain uses TRBV20-1 and TRBJ2-1, with 8 bases that match TRBD2. In germline, CDR1 is DFQATT, CDR2 SNEGSKA (reference sequence). This CDR3 spans 15 amino acids. V was pared by 0 bases and J by 1 base, with 2 bases of the junction left unmatched. CDR3 DNA: TGCAGTGCTAGAGAAGCGGGAGTATCCTACAATGAGCAGTTCTTC. This gives the protein CSAREAGVSYNEQFF.

Ten or more counts support this clonotype. The chain is built from TRBV20-1 and TRBJ2-7; 11 nucleotides match TRBD2. The CDR3 sequence is 14 residues long. V lost 2 bases and J lost 5; bases outside the gene matches: 5. Germline V lookup: CDR1 DFQATT, CDR2 SNEGSKA (reference sequence). This chain's CDR3 is CSARPTSGDHEQYF. The CDR3 DNA is TGCAGTGCTAGACCGACTAGCGGGGACCACGAGCAGTACTTC.

This clonotype was seen at least ten times. The chain combines TRBV10-3 with TRBJ1-4, with D unresolved. The CDR3 totals 14 residues. Germline V CDR1 and CDR2: ENHRY, SYGVKD. V was shortened by 5 bases and J by 3 bases, with 10 bases between the two germline ends. The CDR3 loop reads CAISTPSANEKLFF. CDR3 coding DNA: TGTGCCATCAGTACCCCGTCGGCTAATGAAAAACTGTTTTTT.

The gene calls are TRBV5-6 and TRBJ2-1; 11 positions agree with TRBD2. CDR3 length equals 15 residues. The V gene end was trimmed by 3 bases and the J gene end by 12 bases; junction bases not matched to a gene: 11. Looked up from germline, CDR1 is SGHDT and CDR2 is YYEEEE. The CDR3 DNA is TGTGCCAGCAGCTCCCTAGCGGGAGGCGCAGTTCGGCAGTTCTTC. This codes for CASSSLAGGAVRQFF.

This clonotype has at least ten counts. The CDR3 protein is CASSARDRGNQPQHF. The CDR3 DNA follows: TGTGCCAGCAGTGCCCGAGACAGGGGGAATCAGCCCCAGCATTTT. V and J are TRBV6-5 and TRBJ1-5, with TRBD1 matching 9 bases. Per germline, CDR1 MNHEY and CDR2 SVGAGI. This CDR3 comprises 15 residues. V was clipped by 5 bases and J by 4 bases; unmatched bases: 6.

On this clonotype: The junction and the germline gene differ at one end; a read error may be behind it. The V gene is TRBV12-3 or TRBV12-4, the J gene TRBJ2-2; the D gene is possibly TRBD1 (6 bases). The CDR3 extends over 14 amino acids. CDR3 DNA: TGTGCCAGCATGGGACATGGCAACACCGGGGAGCTGTCTTTT. This encodes CASMGHGNTGELSF.

This clonotype was seen ten or more times. This chain links TRBV9 with TRBJ2-1; perhaps TRBD2 as D (6 bases). Between the trimmed V and J ends, which lost 0 bases and 3 bases, there was a span of 13 bases. This CDR3 is 16 amino acids long. Germline V lookup: CDR1 SGDLS, CDR2 YYNGEE. CDR3 in amino acids: CASSVGGAGFYNEQFF. The DNA for the CDR3 is TGTGCCAGCAGCGTAGGGGGCGCGGGGTTCTACAATGAGCAGTTCTTC.

Note on this clonotype: A clone one base away is much larger, so this may be a read error. V and J are TRBV7-9 and TRBJ2-5; D is unclear. V was clipped by 8 bases and J by 1 base, with 5 bases between them. The germline gives CDR1 SEHNR, CDR2 FQNEAQ (reference sequence). The CDR3 has 11 residues. The CDR3 region has the DNA TGTGCCAGCGGCGTCCAAGAGACCCAGTACTTC. Residues: CASGVQETQYF.

This clonotype came up a few times. The chain has TRBV5-1 and TRBJ2-7, with D perhaps matching TRBD2 (6 bases). CDR3 size: 14 residues. CDR1 and CDR2 (germline): SGHRS, YFSETQ. V lost 3 bases and J lost 4, with 14 bases in between. The CDR3 coding sequence is TGCGCCAGCAGCTACGGACCGGGAGCGTACGAGCAGTACTTC. This translates into CASSYGPGAYEQYF.

The sample holds many counts of this clonotype. The rearrangement uses TRBV6-2 or TRBV6-3 and TRBJ2-7; either TRBD1 or TRBD2 may fit D (5 bases each). CDR1 MNHEY and CDR2 SVGEGT come from the germline V gene. Trimming left V 6 bases short and J 4 bases short, with 16 bases between. This CDR3 is 14 amino acids long. CDR3: CASSRVGGSYEQYF. The CDR3 DNA is TGTGCCAGCAGCAGGGTTGGGGGATCTTACGAGCAGTACTTC.

To note about this clonotype: A much larger clone differs by one base, so this may be a read error. V is TRBV3-1 and J is TRBJ2-2; D tentatively fits TRBD1 or TRBD2 (5 bases each). The CDR3 sequence is 15 residues long. The germline CDR1 and CDR2 sequences are LGHDT and YNNKEL (reference sequence). CDR3 sequence reads: CASSTRDGNAGELFF. Written as DNA, the CDR3 is TGTGCCAGCAGCACCCGGGACGGGAACGCCGGGGAGCTGTTTTTT.

This clonotype has ten or more counts. This chain connects TRBV24-1 to TRBJ2-7; D is perhaps TRBD2 (5 bases). The germline V and J ends were trimmed by 3 bases and 2 bases, with 16 bases remaining between them. The length of the CDR3 is 16 residues. CDR1 and CDR2 (germline): KGHDR, SFDVKD. In DNA, the CDR3 is TGTGCCACCAGTGATGCCACAGCGGAGGAAACCTACGAGCAGTACTTC. Its translation is CATSDATAEETYEQYF.

This clonotype was picked up many times. J is TRBJ2-2 and V is TRBV11-1, with 7 bases aligning to TRBD1. There are 13 residues in the CDR3. The J segment lost 4 bases and the V segment lost 6 bases, leaving 2 bases of the junction unmatched. Per the germline V gene, CDR1 is SGHAT and CDR2 is FQDESV (reference sequence). CDR3 region: CASRQGSTGELFF. For the CDR3, the DNA is TGTGCCAGCAGACAGGGGTCCACCGGGGAGCTGTTTTTT. The entire variable domain, with the rest obtained from reference TRBV11-1 and TRBJ2-2, is as follows: EAEVAQSPRYKITEKSQAVAFWCDPISGHATLYWYRQILGQGPELLVQFQDESVVDDSQLPKDRFSAERLKGVDSTLKIQPAELGDSAMYLCASRQGSTGELFFGEGSRLTVL.

V is TRBV12-3 or TRBV12-4 and J is TRBJ2-5, with D unresolved. This CDR3 comprises 16 residues. Trimming removed 6 bases at V and 5 bases at J, with 22 bases between. CDR3 sequence: CASRPIRTRSGETQYF. CDR3 DNA sequence: TGTGCCAGCAGACCGATCAGGACCCGGTCCGGGGAGACCCAGTACTTC.

Note on this clonotype: Since a much larger clone is just one base distant, this may be a read error. This chain connects TRBV5-6 to TRBJ1-2; the match to TRBD1 covers 7 bases. Germline CDR1 reads SGHDT; CDR2 reads YYEEEE. The CDR3 spans 12 residues. CDR3 in DNA: TGTGCCGGCAGACAGGGTCCCTATGGCTACACCTTC. Its translation is CAGRQGPYGYTF. Together with reference TRBV5-6 and TRBJ1-2, the CDR3 gives the full variable domain: DAGVTQSPTHLIKTRGQQVTLRCSPKSGHDTVSWYQQALGQGPQFIFQYYEEEERQRGNFPDRFSGHQFPNYSSELNVNALLLGDSALYLCAGRQGPYGYTFGSGTRLTVV.

This clonotype was observed many times. V is TRBV7-3 and J is TRBJ2-2; TRBD2 matches 10 bases. CDR1 is SGHTA, CDR2 FQGTGA, per germline. CDR3 size: 21 residues. V gave up 4 bases and J gave up 5 bases; unmatched junction bases: 22. This CDR3 reads CASSSLVGGWGTSDKTGELFF. The CDR3 DNA reads as TGTGCCAGCAGCTCCCTCGTTGGGGGTTGGGGGACTAGCGACAAGACCGGGGAGCTGTTTTTT.

This clonotype occurred many times. The chain is built from TRBV12-3 or TRBV12-4 and TRBJ1-5, with D perhaps matching TRBD1 (5 bases). This CDR3 spans 16 amino acids. The ends were cut back, 6 bases at V and 0 bases at J, with 15 bases in the middle. CDR3 residues: CASRYDSPYSNQPQHF. CDR3 coding DNA: TGTGCCAGCAGGTACGACAGCCCATATAGCAATCAGCCCCAGCATTTT.

In regard to this clonotype: A read error may be the cause here, since a much bigger clone is one base away. Because the CDR3 is missing its conserved closing phenylalanine or tryptophan, this is likely a read error. The V gene is TRBV20-1, the J gene TRBJ2-1; 9 bases align to TRBD1. Germline V lookup: CDR1 DFQATT, CDR2 SNEGSKA (reference sequence). The trim removed 7 bases at V and 5 bases at J, leaving 3 bases unmatched. This CDR3 spans 12 amino acids. CDR3 DNA: TGCAGTGGCCGGGACAGGGACAATGAGCAGTTCTAC. This translates into CSGRDRDNEQFY.

This clonotype came up many times. The chain couples TRBV18 to TRBJ1-3; TRBD1 is a possible D gene (6 bases). From germline, CDR1 is KGHSH and CDR2 LQKENI. The CDR3 is made up of 14 amino acids. The ends were cut back, 3 bases at V and 4 bases at J, with 10 bases in the middle. In nucleotides, the CDR3 is TGTGCCAGCTCACCTCAGGGGTGGGGAAACACCATATATTTT. Its translation: CASSPQGWGNTIYF.

This clonotype was detected many times. Here the CDR3 DNA reads TGTGCCAGCACTGAGCGGGAGTCCTACAATGAGCAGTTCTTC. It codes for CASTERESYNEQFF. This chain connects TRBV6-1 to TRBJ2-1; TRBD2 matches at 8 bases. Germline-derived CDR1 and CDR2 are MNHNS and SASEGT. This CDR3 comprises 14 residues. V was clipped by 7 bases and J by 1 base; unmatched bases: 3.